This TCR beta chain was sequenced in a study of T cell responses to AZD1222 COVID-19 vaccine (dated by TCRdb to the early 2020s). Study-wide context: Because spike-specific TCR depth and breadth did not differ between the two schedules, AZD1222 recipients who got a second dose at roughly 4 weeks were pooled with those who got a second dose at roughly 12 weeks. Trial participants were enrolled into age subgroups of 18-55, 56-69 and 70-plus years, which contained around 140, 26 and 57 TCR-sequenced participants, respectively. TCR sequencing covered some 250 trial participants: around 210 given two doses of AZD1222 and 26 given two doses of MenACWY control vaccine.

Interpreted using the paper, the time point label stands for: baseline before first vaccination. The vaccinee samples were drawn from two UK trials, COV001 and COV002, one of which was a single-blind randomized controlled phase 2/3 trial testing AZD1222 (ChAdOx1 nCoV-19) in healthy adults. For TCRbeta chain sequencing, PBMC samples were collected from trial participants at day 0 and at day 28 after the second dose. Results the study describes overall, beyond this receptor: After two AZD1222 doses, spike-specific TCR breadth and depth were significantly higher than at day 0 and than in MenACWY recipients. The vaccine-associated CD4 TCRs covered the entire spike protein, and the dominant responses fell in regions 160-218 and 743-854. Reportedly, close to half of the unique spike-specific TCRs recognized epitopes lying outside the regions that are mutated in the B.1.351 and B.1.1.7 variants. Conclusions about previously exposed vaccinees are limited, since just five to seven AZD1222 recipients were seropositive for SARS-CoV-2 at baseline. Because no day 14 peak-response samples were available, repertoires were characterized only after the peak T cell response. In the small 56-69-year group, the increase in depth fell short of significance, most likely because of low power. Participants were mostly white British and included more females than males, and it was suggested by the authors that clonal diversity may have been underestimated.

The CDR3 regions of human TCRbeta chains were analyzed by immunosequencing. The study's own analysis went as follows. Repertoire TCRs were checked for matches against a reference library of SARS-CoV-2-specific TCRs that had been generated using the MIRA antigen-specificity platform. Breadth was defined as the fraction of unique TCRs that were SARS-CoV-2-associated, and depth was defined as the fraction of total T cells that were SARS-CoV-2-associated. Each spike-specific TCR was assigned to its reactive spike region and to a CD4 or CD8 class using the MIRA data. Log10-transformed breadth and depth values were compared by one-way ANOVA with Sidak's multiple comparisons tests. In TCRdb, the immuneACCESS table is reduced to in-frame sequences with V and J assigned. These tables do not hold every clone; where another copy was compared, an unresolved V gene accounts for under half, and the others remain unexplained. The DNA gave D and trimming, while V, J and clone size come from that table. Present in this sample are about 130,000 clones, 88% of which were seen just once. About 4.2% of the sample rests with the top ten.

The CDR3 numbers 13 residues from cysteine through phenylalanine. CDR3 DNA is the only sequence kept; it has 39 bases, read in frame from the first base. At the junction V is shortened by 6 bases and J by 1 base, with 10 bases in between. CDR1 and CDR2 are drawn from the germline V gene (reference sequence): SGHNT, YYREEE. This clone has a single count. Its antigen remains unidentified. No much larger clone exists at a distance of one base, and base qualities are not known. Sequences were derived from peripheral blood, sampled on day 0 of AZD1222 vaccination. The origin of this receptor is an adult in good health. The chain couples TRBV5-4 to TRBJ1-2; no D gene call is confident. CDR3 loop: CASNPSGNYGYTF. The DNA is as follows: TGTGCCAGCAATCCTTCCGGTAACTATGGCTACACCTTC.